This TCR beta chain was observed in a study of blood T cell repertoires in COVID-19. Study-level information: COVID-19 samples collected from the United States, Italy and Spain covered acute and convalescent phases.

Germline assignment: CDR1 MRHNA and CDR2 SNTAGT. Trimming took off 5 bases at V and 1 base at J, with 8 bases between the two ends. The length of the CDR3 is 13 residues. Repertoires were generated with immunoSEQ multiplex PCR, while TCRdb's copy carries only in-frame clones and drops some. This sample yields more than 25,000 clones, of which roughly 85% are seen a single time; more than 25% belongs to the top ten. The sequence was obtained from an elderly woman with COVID-19, enrolled during active disease. Material for sequencing was peripheral blood. The chain has TRBV6-4 and TRBJ1-1; D unclear. CDR3 region: CASSSSRNTEAFF. The CDR3 coding sequence is TGTGCCAGCAGTTCGTCCAGGAACACTGAAGCTTTCTTT.